This T cell receptor beta chain originates from a study of cytomegalovirus exposure and HLA in healthy donors. Overall study results and limits: Most TCR sequences proved rare, with some public TCRs found in many donors. Follow-up analysis later connected one missense variant in DCLRE1C with trimming of TCR beta V- and J-genes. At a 0.05 false discovery rate, a later analysis found 15,000 to 20,000 TCR beta sequences to be associated with HLA alleles.

This PCR relied on a set of 60 Vbeta primers and 13 Jbeta primers. Only in-frame clones appear in the TCRdb table, and some are missing; sequencing was by immunoSEQ multiplex PCR. The sample lists more than 90,000 clones, 75% occurring once. To note about this clone: What it binds is unknown.

The clonotype comes from a middle-aged man in good health and CMV-seronegative. The specimen was PBMCs.

CDR3 residues: CSGTGGRPDTQYF. The CDR3 DNA sequence: TGCAGCGGTACAGGGGGCCGGCCAGATACGCAGTATTTT. The chain uses TRBV29-1 and TRBJ2-3; 9 bases match TRBD1. Per germline, CDR1 SQVTM and CDR2 ANQGSEA. V lost 7 bases, J lost 4 bases, and 6 bases stayed unmatched. The CDR3 totals 13 residues.